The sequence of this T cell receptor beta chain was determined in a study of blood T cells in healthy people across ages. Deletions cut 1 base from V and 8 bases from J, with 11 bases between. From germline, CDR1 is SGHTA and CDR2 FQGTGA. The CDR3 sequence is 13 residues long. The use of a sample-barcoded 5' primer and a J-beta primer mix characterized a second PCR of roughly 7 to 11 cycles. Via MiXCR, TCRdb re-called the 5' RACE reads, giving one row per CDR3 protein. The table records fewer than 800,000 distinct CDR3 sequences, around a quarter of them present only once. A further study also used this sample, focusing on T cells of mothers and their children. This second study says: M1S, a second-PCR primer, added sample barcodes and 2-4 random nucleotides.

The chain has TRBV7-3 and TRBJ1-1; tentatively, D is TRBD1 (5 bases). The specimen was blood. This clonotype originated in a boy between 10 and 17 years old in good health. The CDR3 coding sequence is TGTGCCAGCAGCTTAAGGGGGACTGCCGAAGCTTTCTTT. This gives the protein CASSLRGTAEAFF.